The 7 T cell receptor beta chains listed next were all sequenced from one sample in a study of early T cells in non-severe SARS-CoV-2 infection. TCRdb itself ran the 5' RACE reads through MiXCR, one entry per CDR3 protein. Of over 55,000 distinct CDR3 sequences detected, roughly a tenth appear once; the ten largest clones hold roughly 1.2%. Sequencing input: whole blood. These receptors all come from an adult who was a healthcare worker with PCR-confirmed SARS-CoV-2 infection or an uninfected control (not recorded which).

This clonotype occurred a few times. The chain carries TRBV13 and TRBJ1-6; D remains ambiguous. The ends were cut back, 5 bases at V and 10 bases at J, with 12 bases in the middle. Germline CDR1 and CDR2: PRHDT and FYEKMQ (reference sequence). This CDR3 comprises 13 residues. CDR3 DNA sequence: TGTGCCAGCAGCCCCCGTAGAAGGTCACCCCTCCACTTT. This sequence encodes CASSPRRRSPLHF.

The sample holds many counts of this clonotype. This rearrangement joins TRBV6-6 to TRBJ1-6; D is possibly TRBD1 (6 bases). The CDR3 contains 14 residues. The V and J ends lost 0 bases and 6 bases respectively, with 6 bases between them. CDR1 is MNHNY and CDR2 is SVGAGI in the germline V gene (reference sequence). The CDR3 here is CASSYSDSNSPLHF. The CDR3, as DNA: TGTGCCAGCAGTTACTCGGACAGTAATTCACCCCTCCACTTT.

This chain links TRBV10-3 with TRBJ2-3; 7 nucleotides align to TRBD1. This CDR3 has 13 amino acids. Germline V lookup: CDR1 ENHRY, CDR2 SYGVKD. Trimming at V came to 9 bases and at J to 0 bases, leaving 3 bases not matched to a gene. The CDR3: CAITGASTDTQYF. CDR3 nucleotides: TGTGCCATTACAGGGGCGAGCACAGATACGCAGTATTTT.

The chain uses TRBV5-6 and TRBJ2-7, with D perhaps TRBD1 or TRBD2 (5 bases each). V was pared by 3 bases and J by 2 bases, with 15 bases between. Germline CDR1 and CDR2: SGHDT and YYEEEE. The CDR3 loop spans 15 amino acids. CDR3 region: CASSSGTKTAYEQYV. The CDR3 DNA reads as TGTGCCAGCAGCTCCGGGACCAAAACCGCCTACGAGCAGTACGTC.

The chain employs TRBV12-3 or TRBV12-4 and TRBJ2-7; 7 bases are shared with TRBD1. Germline trimming cut 8 bases from V and 0 bases from J; bases unmatched to any gene: 7. This CDR3 spans 14 amino acids. This CDR3 is CASAGTANSYEQYV. DNA for the CDR3: TGTGCCAGCGCCGGGACAGCGAACTCCTACGAGCAGTACGTC.

The chain joins TRBV21-1 to TRBJ2-7; TRBD1 is the table's D call, not checked against the DNA. TRBV21-1 is a documented pseudogene. The length of the CDR3 is 14 residues. The DNA for the CDR3 is TGTGCCAGCAGTCAAACCCCCTGGATCTACGAGCAGTACGTC. Its translation is CASSQTPWIYEQYV.

At least ten counts were recorded for this clonotype. This chain joins TRBV7-9 and TRBJ1-2; D uncertain. CDR1 SEHNR and CDR2 FQNEAQ come from the germline V gene (reference sequence). This CDR3 contains 15 residues. Trimming cost V 1 base and J 0 bases, with 9 bases left between them. The CDR3 DNA reads as TGTGCCAGCAGCTTAGGGGCCGGGACTAACTATGGCTACACCTTC. Translation: CASSLGAGTNYGYTF.